The 5 T cell receptor beta chains below all came from one sample that was sequenced in a study of T cell responses to AZD1222 COVID-19 vaccine. TCRdb's copy holds only in-frame clones and misses some; the assay was immunoSEQ multiplex PCR. The repertoire holds roughly 100,000 clones, with 75% to 95% as singletons. The starting material was peripheral blood, obtained on day 0 of AZD1222 vaccination. The receptors stem from an adult in good health.

The CDR3 region has the DNA TGTGCCAGCAGTTCCCCAGGAGACGAAAAACTGTTTTTT. Protein sequence: CASSSPGDEKLFF. The rearrangement joins TRBV9 to TRBJ1-4; no clear D gene. The germline V gene encodes CDR1 SGDLS and CDR2 YYNGEE. The CDR3 contains 13 residues. V was cut by 5 bases and J by 8 bases, with 13 bases left in between. The full variable domain, in which reference TRBV9 and TRBJ1-4 provide the parts outside the CDR3, is DSGVTQTPKHLITATGQRVTLRCSPRSGDLSVYWYQQSLDQGLQFLIQYYNGEERAKGNILERFSAQQFPDLHSELNLSSLELGDSALYFCASSSPGDEKLFFGSGTQLSVL.

CDR3 sequence (DNA): TGTGCCAGCAGCTTCCGACAGGGGGCTTACGAGCAGTACTTC. Encoded protein: CASSFRQGAYEQYF. V usage is TRBV11-1 and J usage is TRBJ2-7; 10 bases line up with TRBD1. The ends lost 3 bases at V and 4 bases at J; junction bases unmatched: 3. The CDR3 sequence is 14 residues long. Germline V lookup: CDR1 SGHAT, CDR2 FQDESV (reference sequence).

The CDR3: CASSQDQGTGANVLTF. The CDR3 DNA follows: TGCGCCAGCAGCCAAGATCAGGGAACTGGGGCCAACGTCCTGACTTTC. The rearrangement links TRBV4-3 to TRBJ2-6, with D perhaps TRBD1 (5 bases). The CDR3 is 16 amino acids. Germline V gene lookup returns CDR1 LGHNA and CDR2 YSLEER. The germline V and J ends were trimmed by 0 bases and 2 bases, with 8 bases remaining between them.

This clone was observed a few times. CDR3 in DNA: TGCGCCAGCAGTAGACTAGCGGAAGCCTACAATGAGCAGTTCTTC. It yields the protein CASSRLAEAYNEQFF. The rearrangement uses TRBV10-2 and TRBJ2-1, with 9 positions matching TRBD2. Germline values: CDR1 WSHSY, CDR2 SAAADI. Trimming at V came to 5 bases and at J to 2 bases, leaving 4 bases not matched to a gene. The length of the CDR3 is 15 residues.

V usage is TRBV25-1 and J usage is TRBJ1-6; no firm D call. V was cut by 4 bases and J by 7 bases, with 8 bases left in between. Germline assignment: CDR1 MGHDK and CDR2 SYGVNS. The CDR3 spans 13 residues. CDR3 amino acids: CASSVIPNSPLHF. The CDR3 DNA is TGTGCCAGCAGTGTGATACCCAATTCACCCCTCCACTTT. Looking up the rest from reference TRBV25-1 and TRBJ1-6 gives the full variable domain: EADIYQTPRYLVIGTGKKITLECSQTMGHDKMYWYQQDPGMELHLIHYSYGVNSTEKGDLSSESTVSRIRTEHFPLTLESARPSHTSQYLCASSVIPNSPLHFGNGTRLTVT.